The entry that follows covers one TCR beta chain sequence. The entry originates in a study of blood T cell repertoires in COVID-19. Study at large: Samples came from the United States, Italy and Spain, spanning acute and convalescent COVID-19. From T cells, B-cell-depleted T cells, or PBMCs came the material, which was cDNA or gDNA.

Participants' reported clinical history set cohort assignment. Assay used: immunoSEQ multiplex PCR; TCRdb lists only in-frame clones, some missing. The sample has 300,000 to 350,000 clones, approximately 88% seen once. Deletions cut 5 bases from V and 5 bases from J, with 18 bases between. The CDR3 spans 15 residues. The germline gives CDR1 SGHTA, CDR2 FQGTGA. Sequenced: PBMCs or T cells enriched from blood (not recorded which). The chain has TRBV7-3 and TRBJ2-5; a weak D match, TRBD2 (5 bases). This receptor was taken from a man between 25 and 39 years old who had recovered from COVID-19. CDR3: CASSRGAGVGETQYF. In nucleotides, the CDR3 is TGTGCCAGCAGCCGCGGAGCCGGGGTTGGGGAGACCCAGTACTTC.